The following is a TCR beta chain sequence with its context. This sample is part of a study of T cell responses to AZD1222 COVID-19 vaccine. Assay: immunoSEQ multiplex PCR; the TCRdb copy retains only in-frame clones and omits some. Found here are 140,000 to 150,000 clones, 92% of them singletons; the top ten hold roughly 4%. The CDR3 is made up of 15 amino acids. Trimming removed 4 bases from V and 1 base from J, with 13 bases in between. The germline CDR1 and CDR2 sequences are MNHEY and SVGEGT. The sequence was obtained from an adult in good health. This material consisted of peripheral blood, taken on day 0 of AZD1222 vaccination. The rearrangement joins TRBV6-2 or TRBV6-3 to TRBJ1-1; D perhaps matches TRBD1 (5 bases). CDR3 DNA sequence: TGTGCCAGCAGTTCTATCCTCGGACAGAACACTGAAGCTTTCTTT. It translates to CASSSILGQNTEAFF.